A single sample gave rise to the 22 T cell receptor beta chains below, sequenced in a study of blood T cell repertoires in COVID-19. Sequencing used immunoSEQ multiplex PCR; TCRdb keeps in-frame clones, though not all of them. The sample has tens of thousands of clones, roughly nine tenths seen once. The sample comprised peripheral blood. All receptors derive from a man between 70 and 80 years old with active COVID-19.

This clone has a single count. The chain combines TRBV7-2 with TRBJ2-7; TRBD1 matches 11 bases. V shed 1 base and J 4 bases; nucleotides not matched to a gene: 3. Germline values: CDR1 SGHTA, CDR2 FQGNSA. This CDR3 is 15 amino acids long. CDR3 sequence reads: CASSLEGQGAYEQYF. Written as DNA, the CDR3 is TGTGCCAGCAGCTTAGAAGGACAGGGGGCTTACGAGCAGTACTTC.

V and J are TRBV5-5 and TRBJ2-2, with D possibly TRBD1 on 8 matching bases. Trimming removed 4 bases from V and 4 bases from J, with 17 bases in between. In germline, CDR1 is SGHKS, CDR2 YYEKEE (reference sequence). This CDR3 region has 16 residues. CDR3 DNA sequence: TGTGCCAGCAGCGCCGGGACAGGCGGGGGCACCGGGGAGCTGTTTTTT. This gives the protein CASSAGTGGGTGELFF.

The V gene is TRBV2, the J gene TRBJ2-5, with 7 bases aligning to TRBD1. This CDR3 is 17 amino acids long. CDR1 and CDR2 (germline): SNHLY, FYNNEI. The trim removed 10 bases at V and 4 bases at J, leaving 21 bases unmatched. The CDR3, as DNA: TGTGCCACCGTGGGGGTATGGGGACAGACCGGCTCAGAGACCCAGTACTTC. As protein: CATVGVWGQTGSETQYF.

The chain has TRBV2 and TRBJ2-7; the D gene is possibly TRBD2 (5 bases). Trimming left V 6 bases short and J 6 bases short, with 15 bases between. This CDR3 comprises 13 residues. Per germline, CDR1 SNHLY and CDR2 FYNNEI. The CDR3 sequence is CASSRTLGSEQYF. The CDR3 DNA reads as TGTGCCAGCAGCAGGACTCTGGGGAGCGAGCAGTACTTC.

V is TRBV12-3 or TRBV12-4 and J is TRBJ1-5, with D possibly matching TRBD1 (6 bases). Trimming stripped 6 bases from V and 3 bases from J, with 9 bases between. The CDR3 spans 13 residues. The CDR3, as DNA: TGTGCCAGCAGATGGACAGTCAATCAGCCCCAGCATTTT. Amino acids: CASRWTVNQPQHF.

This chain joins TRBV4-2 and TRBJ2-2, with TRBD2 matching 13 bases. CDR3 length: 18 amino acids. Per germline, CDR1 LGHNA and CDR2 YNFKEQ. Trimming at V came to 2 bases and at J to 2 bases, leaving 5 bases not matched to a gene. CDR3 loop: CASSQRLAGGHNTGELFF. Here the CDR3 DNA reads TGTGCCAGCAGCCAAAGACTAGCGGGGGGACATAACACCGGGGAGCTGTTTTTT.

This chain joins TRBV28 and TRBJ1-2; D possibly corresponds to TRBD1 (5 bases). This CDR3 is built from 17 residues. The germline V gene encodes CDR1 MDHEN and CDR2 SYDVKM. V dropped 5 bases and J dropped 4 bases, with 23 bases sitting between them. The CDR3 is CASSQLQGRQPPYGYTF. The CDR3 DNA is TGTGCCAGCAGTCAACTCCAGGGAAGGCAACCCCCCTATGGCTACACCTTC.

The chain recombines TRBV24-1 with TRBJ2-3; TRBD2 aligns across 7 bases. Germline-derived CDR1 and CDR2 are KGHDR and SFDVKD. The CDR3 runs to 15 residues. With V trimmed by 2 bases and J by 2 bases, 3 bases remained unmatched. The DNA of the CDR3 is TGTGCCACCAGTGATTCAGCGGGGTACACAGATACGCAGTATTTT. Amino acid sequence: CATSDSAGYTDTQYF.

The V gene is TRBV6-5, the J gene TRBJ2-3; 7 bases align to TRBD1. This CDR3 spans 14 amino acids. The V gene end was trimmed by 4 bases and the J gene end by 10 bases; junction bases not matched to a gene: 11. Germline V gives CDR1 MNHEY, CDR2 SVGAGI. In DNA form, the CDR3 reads TGTGCCAGCAGTTTCGACTACAGGGGAGAGGCGCAGTATTTT. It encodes CASSFDYRGEAQYF.

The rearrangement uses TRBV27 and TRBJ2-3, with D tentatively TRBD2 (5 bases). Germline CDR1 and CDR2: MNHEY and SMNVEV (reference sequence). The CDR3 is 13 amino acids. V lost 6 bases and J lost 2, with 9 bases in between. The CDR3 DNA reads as TGTGCCAGCAGATCCGGGAACACAGATACGCAGTATTTT. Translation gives CASRSGNTDTQYF.

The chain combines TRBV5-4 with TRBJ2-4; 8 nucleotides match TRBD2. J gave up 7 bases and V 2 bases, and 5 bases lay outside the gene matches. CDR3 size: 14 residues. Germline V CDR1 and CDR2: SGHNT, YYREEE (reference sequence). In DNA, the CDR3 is TGTGCCAGCAGCTTACTCGGGGGGGCGAACATTCAGTACTTC. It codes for CASSLLGGANIQYF.

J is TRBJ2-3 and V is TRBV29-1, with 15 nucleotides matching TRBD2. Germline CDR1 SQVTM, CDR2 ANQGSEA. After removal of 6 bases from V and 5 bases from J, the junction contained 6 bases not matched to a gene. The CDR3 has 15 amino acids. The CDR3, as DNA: TGCAGCGTCCCGGGACTAGCGGGAGGTGGAGATACGCAGTATTTT. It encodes CSVPGLAGGGDTQYF.

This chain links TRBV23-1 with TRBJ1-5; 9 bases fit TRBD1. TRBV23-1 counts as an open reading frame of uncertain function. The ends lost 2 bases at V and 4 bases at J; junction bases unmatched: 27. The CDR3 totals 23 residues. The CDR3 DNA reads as TGCGCCAGCAGTCAAGTCGTACTGTATGGTGGGGACAGGGTCGGGTTATGGAATCAGCCCCAGCATTTT. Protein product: CASSQVVLYGGDRVGLWNQPQHF.

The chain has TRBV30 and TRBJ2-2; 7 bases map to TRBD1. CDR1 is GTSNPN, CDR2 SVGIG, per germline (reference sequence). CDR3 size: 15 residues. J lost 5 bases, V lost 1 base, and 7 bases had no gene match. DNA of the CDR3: TGTGCCTGGAGTGCGGCCGACAGGGAAACCGGGGAGCTGTTTTTT. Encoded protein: CAWSAADRETGELFF.

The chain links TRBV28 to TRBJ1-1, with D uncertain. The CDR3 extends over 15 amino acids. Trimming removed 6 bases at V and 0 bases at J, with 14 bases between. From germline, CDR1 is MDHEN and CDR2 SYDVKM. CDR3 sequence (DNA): TGTGCCAGCAGCCCTCTCACAGTAATGAACACTGAAGCTTTCTTT. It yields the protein CASSPLTVMNTEAFF.

The chain's CDR3 is CASSRYRDLNEKLFF. The CDR3 coding sequence is TGTGCCAGCTCACGATACCGGGATCTGAACGAAAAACTGTTTTTT. V and J are TRBV18 and TRBJ1-4; D gene unclear. This CDR3 contains 15 residues. Germline CDR1 reads KGHSH; CDR2 reads LQKENI. Trimming shortened V by 4 bases and J by 8 bases, and 17 bases separated the two germline ends.

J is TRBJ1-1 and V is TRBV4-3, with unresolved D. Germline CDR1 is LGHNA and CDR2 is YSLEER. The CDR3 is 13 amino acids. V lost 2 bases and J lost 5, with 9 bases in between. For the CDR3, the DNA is TGCGCCAGCAGCCAACAGAAGCGGACTGAAGCTTTCTTT. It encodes CASSQQKRTEAFF.

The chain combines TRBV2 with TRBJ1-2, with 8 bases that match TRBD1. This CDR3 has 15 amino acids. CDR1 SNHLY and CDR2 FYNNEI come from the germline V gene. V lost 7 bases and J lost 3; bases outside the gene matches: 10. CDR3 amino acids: CASTTGGASDYGYTF. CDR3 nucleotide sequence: TGTGCCAGCACCACAGGGGGGGCAAGTGACTATGGCTACACCTTC.

CDR3 in DNA: TGTGCCAGCACCCACGGGGGGGGCCTGAACACTGAAGCTTTCTTT. Its translation is CASTHGGGLNTEAFF. The gene calls are TRBV13 and TRBJ1-1, with D perhaps matching TRBD1 (6 bases). The CDR3 sequence is 15 residues long. Trimming removed 7 bases from V and 0 bases from J, with 15 bases in between. The germline CDR1 and CDR2 sequences are PRHDT and FYEKMQ (reference sequence).

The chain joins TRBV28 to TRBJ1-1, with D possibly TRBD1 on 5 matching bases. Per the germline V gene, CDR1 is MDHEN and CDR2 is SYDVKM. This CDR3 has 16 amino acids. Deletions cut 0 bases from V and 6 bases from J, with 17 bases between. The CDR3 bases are TGTGCCAGCAGTTTATGGGCGGGCGGGGGACGGCCTGAAGCTTTCTTT. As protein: CASSLWAGGGRPEAFF.

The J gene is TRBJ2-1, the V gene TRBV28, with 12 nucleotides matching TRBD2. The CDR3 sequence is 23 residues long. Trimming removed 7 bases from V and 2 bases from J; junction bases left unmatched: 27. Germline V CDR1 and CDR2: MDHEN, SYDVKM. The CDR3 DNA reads TGTGCCAGCATTCCGCATTATGGGGCCCCGGGACTAGCGGGCATGGATACCTACAATGAGCAGTTCTTC. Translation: CASIPHYGAPGLAGMDTYNEQFF.

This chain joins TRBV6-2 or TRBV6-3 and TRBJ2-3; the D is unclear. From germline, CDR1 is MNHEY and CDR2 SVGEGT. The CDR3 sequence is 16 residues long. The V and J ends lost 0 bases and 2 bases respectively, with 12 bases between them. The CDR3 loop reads CASSYSPQFDTDTQYF. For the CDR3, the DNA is TGTGCCAGCAGTTACTCGCCACAGTTTGACACAGATACGCAGTATTTT.